The clone carrying this T cell receptor (beta chain) was seen a few times. What it binds is unknown. This sample was taken from a study of T cells in Graves' hyperthyroidism and ophthalmopathy. Authors of the study amplified TCR beta CDR3 regions from RNA transcripts. First-round RT-PCR targeting the TCR CDR3 was performed with the HTBI primer set. MiXCR, run by TCRdb on the multiplex PCR reads, gives a single entry per CDR3 protein. The sample carries approximately 690,000 distinct CDR3 sequences, around 20% recorded once. Findings and limits, study-wide: The model forecast ophthalmopathy, anticipating it by a median approximately 6 months before onset.

Germline V CDR1 and CDR2: KGHDR, SFDVKD. CDR3 length: 13 amino acids. The ends lost 5 bases at V and 7 bases at J; junction bases unmatched: 4. This sequence joins TRBV24-1 and TRBJ2-1, with 7 bases that match TRBD2. The TCR sequence derives from a man aged 25-40 years with Graves' ophthalmopathy. Input material: blood. CDR3 DNA: TGTGCCACCAGTGGGGACTACCAAAATGAGCAGTTCTTC. It encodes CATSGDYQNEQFF.